Described below is a single TCR beta chain sequence and its context. What it binds is not known. This may come from a read error, since a much larger clone is one base off. TCRbeta libraries were built with three rounds of nested PCR, modified from ARM-PCR. TCRdb reanalysed the multiplex PCR reads using MiXCR and keeps one entry per CDR3 protein. This table has some 47,000 distinct CDR3 sequences, around 67% appearing once. Germline CDR1 is MNHNS and CDR2 is SASEGT. This CDR3 has 14 amino acids. These data originate in a study of tumor and adjacent non-tumor tissue in lung cancer. RNA was extracted from bulk tissue without any cell sorting. Distant lung tissue was collected more than 3 cm away from the tumor edge. The study's findings and limits: Tumor TCR diversity, when higher, was linked to shorter survival. Compared with tumor, normal lung showed significantly lower TCR diversity. Tumor repertoires had a smaller top 100 clone share than normal lung.

The chain recombines TRBV6-1 with TRBJ2-7; D could derive from TRBD1 or TRBD2 (5 bases each). The sample was distant non-tumor lung tissue. The sequence was obtained from a woman aged 40 to 50 with non-small cell lung cancer. CDR3 loop: CATSEGYGGYEQYF. CDR3 sequence (DNA): TGTGCCACCAGTGAAGGTTATGGGGGCTACGAGCAGTACTTC.